The 30 T cell receptor beta chains below were found in one sample sequenced in a study of cytomegalovirus exposure and HLA in healthy donors. Vbeta (60) and Jbeta (13) primers were used in the PCR. Libraries were prepared by immunoSEQ multiplex PCR; TCRdb keeps only in-frame clonotypes and omits some of them. This sample has approximately 160,000 clones, with 76% found just once. Specimen: PBMCs. The receptors shown here come from a female donor in good health and CMV-seronegative.

V is TRBV30 and J is TRBJ1-3, with no clear D. CDR3 length: 12 amino acids. The germline V and J ends were trimmed by 3 bases and 4 bases, with 7 bases remaining between them. Germline CDR1 and CDR2: GTSNPN and SVGIG (reference sequence). The CDR3 DNA follows: TGTGCCTGGAGCCAAGCGGGAAACACCATATATTTT. It codes for CAWSQAGNTIYF.

The V gene is TRBV6-5, the J gene TRBJ1-2, with 7 positions matching TRBD1. The trim removed 6 bases at V and 3 bases at J, leaving 10 bases unmatched. Germline V CDR1 and CDR2: MNHEY, SVGAGI. This CDR3 spans 15 amino acids. In DNA form, the CDR3 reads TGTGCCAGCAGCCCAGCGACAGGGCGGCACTATGGCTACACCTTC. This gives the protein CASSPATGRHYGYTF.

This chain connects TRBV21-1 to TRBJ2-2; the table's D call of TRBD1 was not tested on the DNA. TRBV21-1 is classified as a pseudogene. The CDR3 has 18 residues. The CDR3 DNA sequence: TGTGCCAGCAGGCCAGAACCCAACAGGGGGCTGAGCACCGGGGAGCTGTTTTTT. This codes for CASRPEPNRGLSTGELFF.

V gene TRBV7-2 combines with J gene TRBJ2-1; 8 bases line up with TRBD2. The germline CDR1 and CDR2 sequences are SGHTA and FQGNSA. This CDR3 region has 13 residues. V lost 5 bases, J lost 12 bases, and 9 bases stayed unmatched. The CDR3 is CASSDRAGRGQFF. In DNA, the CDR3 is TGTGCCAGCAGCGATAGGGCCGGGAGGGGGCAGTTCTTC.

This chain joins TRBV27 and TRBJ2-6; D is undetermined. V shed 6 bases and J shed 0 bases, with 9 bases lying between them. The germline V gene encodes CDR1 MNHEY and CDR2 SMNVEV (reference sequence). This CDR3 is 15 amino acids long. This chain's CDR3 is CASSLVYSGANVLTF. The CDR3 DNA reads as TGTGCCAGCAGCCTCGTTTACTCTGGGGCCAACGTCCTGACTTTC. The complete variable domain, with remaining parts taken from reference TRBV27 and TRBJ2-6, reads EAQVTQNPRYLITVTGKKLTVTCSQNMNHEYMSWYRQDPGLGLRQIYYSMNVEVTDKGDVPEGYKVSRKEKRNFPLILESPSPNQTSLYFCASSLVYSGANVLTFGAGSRLTVL.

This clone was counted only a few times. The chain links TRBV6-5 to TRBJ1-1, with 9 bases lining up with TRBD1. This CDR3 spans 14 amino acids. The junction had 6 bases not matched to a gene; V was cut back by 5 bases and J by 5 bases. CDR1 is MNHEY and CDR2 is SVGAGI in the germline V gene. CDR3 nucleotides: TGTGCCAGCAGTAAAAACAGGGGGCCAACTGAAGCTTTCTTT. Translated: CASSKNRGPTEAFF.

CDR3 residues: CASSSTTPGQGGTDTQYF. Written as DNA, the CDR3 is TGTGCCAGTAGTAGCACGACGCCGGGACAGGGTGGAACAGATACGCAGTATTTT. V usage is TRBV19 and J usage is TRBJ2-3, with 9 bases lining up with TRBD1. The germline V gene encodes CDR1 LNHDA and CDR2 SQIVND (reference sequence). V lost 4 bases and J lost 3; bases outside the gene matches: 14. The length of the CDR3 is 18 residues.

V is TRBV10-3 and J is TRBJ2-2, with a possible D match to TRBD1 (5 bases). In germline, CDR1 is ENHRY, CDR2 SYGVKD. V was shortened by 10 bases and J by 6 bases, with 15 bases between the two germline ends. The CDR3 consists of 13 residues. The CDR3 reads CATNGQWAGELFF. CDR3 nucleotides: TGTGCCACCAACGGACAATGGGCCGGGGAGCTGTTTTTT.

This sequence joins TRBV30 and TRBJ1-6; D is unclear. The CDR3 sequence is 13 residues long. The germline V and J ends were trimmed by 2 bases and 9 bases, with 11 bases remaining between them. The germline gives CDR1 GTSNPN, CDR2 SVGIG (reference sequence). The DNA of the CDR3 is TGTGCCTGGAGTTCGGGAGTTAGTTCACCCCTCCACTTT. It translates to CAWSSGVSSPLHF. The whole variable domain, remainder taken from reference TRBV30 and TRBJ1-6, is SQTIHQWPATLVQPVGSPLSLECTVEGTSNPNLYWYRQAAGRGLQLLFYSVGIGQISSEVPQNLSASRPQDRQFILSSKKLLLSDSGFYLCAWSSGVSSPLHFGNGTRLTVT.

A note on this clone: At one end, the junction sequence differs from germline, possibly due to a read error. This chain links TRBV15 with TRBJ2-6; D possibly corresponds to TRBD1 (6 bases). The CDR3 sequence is 15 residues long. CDR1 LNHNV and CDR2 YYDKDF come from the germline V gene (reference sequence). The chain's CDR3 is CATSPGQSGANGLTF. CDR3 coding DNA: TGTGCCACCAGTCCCGGACAGTCTGGGGCCAACGGCCTGACTTTC. The full variable domain, completed using reference TRBV15 and TRBJ2-6, is DAMVIQNPRYQVTQFGKPVTLSCSQTLNHNVMYWYQQKSSQAPKLLFHYYDKDFNNEADTPDNFQSRRPNTSFCFLDIRSPGLGDTAMYLCATSPGQSGANGLTFGAGSRLTVL.

This chain joins TRBV7-2 and TRBJ1-1; D ambiguous. The length of the CDR3 is 13 residues. Germline assignment: CDR1 SGHTA and CDR2 FQGNSA. V lost 1 base to trimming and J lost 9 bases, with 12 bases between them. CDR3 sequence (DNA): TGTGCCAGCAGCTTAGTGGAGGCCGAGAAAGCTTTCTTT. Translation gives CASSLVEAEKAFF.

The chain joins TRBV11-2 to TRBJ2-5, with D perhaps TRBD1 (6 bases). This CDR3 has 13 amino acids. The germline V and J ends were trimmed by 3 bases and 3 bases, with 8 bases remaining between them. Germline CDR1 reads SGHAT; CDR2 reads FQNNGV. The CDR3 region has the DNA TGTGCCAGCAGCTTCTCAGGGGAAGAGACCCAGTACTTC. Encoded protein: CASSFSGEETQYF.

This chain joins TRBV27 and TRBJ2-5; 11 positions agree with TRBD2. Losses at the gene ends were 1 base for V and 11 bases for J; bases not matched to a gene: 9. Germline V CDR1 and CDR2: MNHEY, SMNVEV (reference sequence). The CDR3 contains 15 residues. This CDR3 reads CASSLFQGTSGEQYF. CDR3 DNA sequence: TGTGCCAGCAGTTTATTTCAGGGGACTAGCGGAGAGCAGTACTTC.

The J gene is TRBJ1-5, the V gene TRBV6-6; the D is unclear. CDR1 is MNHNY, CDR2 SVGAGI, per germline (reference sequence). Trimming left V 5 bases short and J 2 bases short, with 10 bases between. The CDR3 consists of 14 residues. CDR3 sequence reads: CASSPWTGNQPQHF. The CDR3 DNA is TGTGCCAGCAGTCCATGGACTGGCAATCAGCCCCAGCATTTT.

The chain uses TRBV6-6 and TRBJ2-4, with TRBD1 as a possible D gene (6 bases). Germline assignment: CDR1 MNHNY and CDR2 SVGAGI (reference sequence). V gave up 4 bases and J gave up 4 bases, with 17 bases separating them. The CDR3 has 16 residues. In DNA, the CDR3 is TGTGCCAGCAGTTTCCTGACAGGAAGCCTAAAAAACATTCAGTACTTC. It is translated as CASSFLTGSLKNIQYF.

V usage is TRBV6-5 and J usage is TRBJ1-3; D gene uncertain. The V end was cut by 6 bases, the J end by 4 bases, with 16 bases between. The CDR3 covers 15 residues. CDR1 and CDR2 from the germline V gene are MNHEY and SVGAGI. The CDR3 here is CASRRRRDTGNTIYF. Written as DNA, the CDR3 is TGTGCCAGCAGACGAAGGAGGGATACCGGAAACACCATATATTTT.

This chain connects TRBV5-6 to TRBJ2-3, with TRBD1 matching over 7 bases. This CDR3 has 16 amino acids. In germline, CDR1 is SGHDT, CDR2 YYEEEE. V trimming: 4 bases; J trimming: 1 base; junction bases outside the gene matches: 9. As DNA, the CDR3 is TGTGCCAGCAGCCTAACGAGGGGGCTTGGCACAGATACGCAGTATTTT. Translation: CASSLTRGLGTDTQYF. Based on the CDR3 plus reference TRBV5-6 and TRBJ2-3, the full variable domain is DAGVTQSPTHLIKTRGQQVTLRCSPKSGHDTVSWYQQALGQGPQFIFQYYEEEERQRGNFPDRFSGHQFPNYSSELNVNALLLGDSALYLCASSLTRGLGTDTQYFGPGTRLTVL.

The genes are TRBV12-5 and TRBJ1-1, with a weak D call TRBD1 (5 bases). Per the germline V gene, CDR1 is LGHNT and CDR2 is FRNRAP. Deletions cut 4 bases from V and 1 base from J, with 16 bases between. This CDR3 is 16 amino acids long. This CDR3 is CASGSDSWGPNTEAFF. CDR3 coding DNA: TGTGCTAGTGGTTCGGATTCTTGGGGCCCGAACACTGAAGCTTTCTTT.

J is TRBJ2-2 and V is TRBV18, with TRBD1 matching over 8 bases. The CDR3 loop spans 15 amino acids. Losses at the gene ends were 6 bases for V and 5 bases for J; bases not matched to a gene: 8. Germline values: CDR1 KGHSH, CDR2 LQKENI. The CDR3 nucleotides are TGTGCCAGCTCCCTTGGACAGGGTCGAACCGGGGAGCTGTTTTTT. Translating it yields CASSLGQGRTGELFF.

This clone was seen a few times. This rearrangement joins TRBV5-4 to TRBJ1-4; D gene unclear. The V end lost 1 base, the J end lost 4 bases, and 11 bases lay between the germline ends. CDR3 size: 15 residues. Germline loops: CDR1 SGHNT, CDR2 YYREEE (reference sequence). The CDR3 region is CASSLTGSLNEKLFF. The DNA of the CDR3 is TGTGCCAGCAGCTTGACCGGGTCCCTTAATGAAAAACTGTTTTTT.

The rearrangement links TRBV2 to TRBJ2-3, with 7 bases matching TRBD1. J gave up 2 bases and V 7 bases, and 18 bases lay outside the gene matches. This CDR3 spans 18 amino acids. The V gene's germline CDR1 is SNHLY and CDR2 FYNNEI. The CDR3 region is CASNVPTGTVVFTDTQYF. In DNA, the CDR3 is TGTGCCAGCAACGTCCCAACCGGGACAGTTGTTTTCACAGATACGCAGTATTTT. Using reference TRBV2 and TRBJ2-3 for the parts outside the CDR3, the full variable domain is EPEVTQTPSHQVTQMGQEVILRCVPISNHLYFYWYRQILGQKVEFLVSFYNNEISEKSEIFDDQFSVERPDGSNFTLKIRSTKLEDSAMYFCASNVPTGTVVFTDTQYFGPGTRLTVL.

The chain joins TRBV7-9 to TRBJ2-7; D is perhaps TRBD2 (6 bases). Germline-derived CDR1 and CDR2 are SEHNR and FQNEAQ (reference sequence). The CDR3 covers 14 residues. Trimming cost V 5 bases and J 2 bases, with 13 bases left between them. CDR3 in amino acids: CASSNLGGTYEQYF. The CDR3 DNA follows: TGTGCCAGCAGCAACCTGGGCGGGACCTACGAGCAGTACTTC. The entire variable domain, with the rest obtained from reference TRBV7-9 and TRBJ2-7, is as follows: DTGVSQNPRHKITKRGQNVTFRCDPISEHNRLYWYRQTLGQGPEFLTYFQNEAQLEKSRLLSDRFSAERPKGSFSTLEIQRTEQGDSAMYLCASSNLGGTYEQYFGPGTRLTVT.

This rearrangement joins TRBV7-3 to TRBJ1-5; no definite D call. The CDR3 consists of 13 residues. The V end lost 0 bases, the J end lost 4 bases, and 4 bases lay between the germline ends. The germline CDR1 and CDR2 sequences are SGHTA and FQGTGA. The CDR3: CASSLTANQPQHF. CDR3 sequence (DNA): TGTGCCAGCAGCTTAACGGCTAATCAGCCCCAGCATTTT.

This rearrangement joins TRBV7-9 to TRBJ1-2; D unclear. CDR3 size: 15 residues. The germline gives CDR1 SEHNR, CDR2 FQNEAQ (reference sequence). V lost 5 bases and J 0 bases, leaving 13 bases between the germline ends. The chain's CDR3 is CASSRGLGANYGYTF. CDR3 nucleotides: TGTGCCAGCAGCCGAGGGCTTGGAGCTAACTATGGCTACACCTTC.

The chain carries TRBV5-1 and TRBJ2-1; D gene uncertain. Trimming cost V 2 bases and J 5 bases, with 8 bases left between them. The CDR3 is 13 amino acids. Germline-derived CDR1 and CDR2 are SGHRS and YFSETQ. CDR3 protein: CASSLHGDNEQFF. The CDR3 nucleotides read TGCGCCAGCAGCTTACACGGAGACAATGAGCAGTTCTTC.

J is TRBJ2-2 and V is TRBV4-3, with 7 bases lining up with TRBD1. Germline V gene data show CDR1 as LGHNA and CDR2 as YSLEER. Losses at the gene ends were 4 bases for V and 5 bases for J; bases not matched to a gene: 13. The CDR3 totals 17 residues. The CDR3 sequence: CASSPLGPGGFTGELFF. In nucleotides, the CDR3 is TGCGCCAGCAGCCCTTTGGGACCAGGGGGTTTTACCGGGGAGCTGTTTTTT.

This chain links TRBV27 with TRBJ1-5, with 8 bases identical to TRBD1. Germline CDR1 MNHEY, CDR2 SMNVEV (reference sequence). V shed 2 bases and J 0 bases; nucleotides not matched to a gene: 0. The CDR3 has 15 amino acids. CDR3 region: CASSLDRGSNQPQHF. The CDR3 bases are TGTGCCAGCAGTTTAGACAGGGGTAGCAATCAGCCCCAGCATTTT.

V usage is TRBV6-1 and J usage is TRBJ2-1; 7 nucleotides line up with TRBD2. V was pared by 6 bases and J by 3 bases, with 2 bases of the junction left unmatched. CDR3 length: 13 residues. Looked up from germline, CDR1 is MNHNS and CDR2 is SASEGT. The CDR3 here is CASRGGGYNEQFF. DNA of the CDR3: TGTGCCAGCAGGGGCGGGGGCTACAATGAGCAGTTCTTC.

This rearrangement joins TRBV28 to TRBJ2-7, with D unresolved. The CDR3 runs 12 residues. The germline gives CDR1 MDHEN, CDR2 SYDVKM. Trimming pared 8 bases from V and 3 bases from J, leaving 11 bases between. CDR3 DNA sequence: TGTGCCAGCGTGGGCCTACACTACGAGCAGTACTTC. This codes for CASVGLHYEQYF.

The chain uses TRBV5-1 and TRBJ1-1; a weak D match, TRBD1 (6 bases). V was shortened by 0 bases and J by 7 bases, with 13 bases between the two germline ends. The CDR3 runs 14 residues. Germline lookup yields CDR1 SGHRS and CDR2 YFSETQ. Here the CDR3 reads CASSLGTVGDEAFF. CDR3 nucleotides: TGCGCCAGCAGCTTGGGGACAGTTGGGGATGAAGCTTTCTTT.